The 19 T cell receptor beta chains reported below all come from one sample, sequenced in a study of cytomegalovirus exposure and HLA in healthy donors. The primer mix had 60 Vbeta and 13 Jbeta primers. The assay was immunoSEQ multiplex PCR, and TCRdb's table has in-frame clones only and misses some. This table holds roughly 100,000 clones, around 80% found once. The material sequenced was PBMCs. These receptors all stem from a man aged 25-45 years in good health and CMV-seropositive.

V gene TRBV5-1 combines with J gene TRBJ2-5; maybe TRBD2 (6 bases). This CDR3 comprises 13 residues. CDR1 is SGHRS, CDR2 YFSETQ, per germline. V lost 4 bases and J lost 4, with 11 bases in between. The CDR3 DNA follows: TGCGCCAGCAGCCCGACTAGTCTAGAGACCCAGTACTTC. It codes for CASSPTSLETQYF.

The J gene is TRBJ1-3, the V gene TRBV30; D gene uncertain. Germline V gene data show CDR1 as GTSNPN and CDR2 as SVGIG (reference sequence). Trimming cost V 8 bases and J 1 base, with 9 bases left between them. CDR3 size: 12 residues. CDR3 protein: CAVGLSGNTIYF. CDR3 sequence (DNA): TGTGCCGTAGGACTGTCTGGAAACACCATATATTTT.

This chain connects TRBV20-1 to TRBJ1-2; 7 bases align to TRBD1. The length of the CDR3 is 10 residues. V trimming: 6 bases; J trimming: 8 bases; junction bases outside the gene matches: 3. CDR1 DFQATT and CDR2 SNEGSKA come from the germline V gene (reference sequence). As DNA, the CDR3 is TGCAGTGCCGAGGGGGCAGGCTACACCTTC. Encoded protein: CSAEGAGYTF.

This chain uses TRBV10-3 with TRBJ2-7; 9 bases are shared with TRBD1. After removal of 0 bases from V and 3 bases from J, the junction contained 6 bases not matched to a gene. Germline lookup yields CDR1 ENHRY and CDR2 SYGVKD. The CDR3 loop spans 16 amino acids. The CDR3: CAISESGTGQGYEQYF. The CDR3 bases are TGTGCCATCAGTGAGTCGGGCACGGGACAGGGCTACGAGCAGTACTTC.

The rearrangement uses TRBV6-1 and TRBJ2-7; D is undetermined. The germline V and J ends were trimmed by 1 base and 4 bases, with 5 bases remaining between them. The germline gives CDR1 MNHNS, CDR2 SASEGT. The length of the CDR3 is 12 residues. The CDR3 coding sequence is TGTGCCAGCAGTGAAGTGAGATACGAGCAGTACTTC. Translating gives CASSEVRYEQYF.

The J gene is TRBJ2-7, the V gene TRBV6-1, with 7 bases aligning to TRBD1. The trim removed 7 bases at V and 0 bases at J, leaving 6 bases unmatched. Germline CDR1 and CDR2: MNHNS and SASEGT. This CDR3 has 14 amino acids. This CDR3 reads CASTRDSYSYEQYF. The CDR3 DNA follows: TGTGCCAGCACCCGGGACAGCTACTCCTACGAGCAGTACTTC.

As DNA, the CDR3 is TGTGCCAGTAGTGTGGAGTCCGCCGTGGCTTTCTTT. Protein product: CASSVESAVAFF. J is TRBJ1-1 and V is TRBV19; D not resolved. There are 12 residues in the CDR3. V lost 5 bases, J lost 11 bases, and 15 bases lay in between. Germline V CDR1 and CDR2: LNHDA, SQIVND (reference sequence).

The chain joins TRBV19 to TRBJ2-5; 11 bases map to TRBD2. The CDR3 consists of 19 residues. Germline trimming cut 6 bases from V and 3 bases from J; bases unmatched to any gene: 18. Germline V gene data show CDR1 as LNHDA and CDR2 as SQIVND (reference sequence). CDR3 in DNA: TGTGCCAGTAGCTACTCCTTCGGTAGCGGGGGGGCCTCCAAAGAGACCCAGTACTTC. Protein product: CASSYSFGSGGASKETQYF.

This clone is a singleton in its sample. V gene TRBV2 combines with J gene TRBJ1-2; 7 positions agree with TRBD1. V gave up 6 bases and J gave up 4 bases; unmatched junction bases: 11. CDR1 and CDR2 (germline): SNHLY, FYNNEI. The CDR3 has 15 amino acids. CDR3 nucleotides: TGTGCCAGCAGCCCAAACCGACAGGGAGGCTATGGCTACACCTTC. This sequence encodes CASSPNRQGGYGYTF.

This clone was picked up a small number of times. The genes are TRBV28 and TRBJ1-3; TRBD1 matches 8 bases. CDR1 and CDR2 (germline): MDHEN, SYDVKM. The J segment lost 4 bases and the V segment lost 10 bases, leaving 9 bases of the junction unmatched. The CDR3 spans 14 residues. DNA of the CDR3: TGTGCCATAAGTGCAGGGGGCGACGGAAACACCATATATTTT. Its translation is CAISAGGDGNTIYF.

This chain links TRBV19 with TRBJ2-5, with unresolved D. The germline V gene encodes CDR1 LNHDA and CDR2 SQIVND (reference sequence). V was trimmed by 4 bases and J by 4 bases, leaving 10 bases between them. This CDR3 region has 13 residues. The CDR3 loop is CASSNRVGETQYF. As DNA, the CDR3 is TGTGCCAGTAGTAACCGGGTGGGAGAGACCCAGTACTTC.

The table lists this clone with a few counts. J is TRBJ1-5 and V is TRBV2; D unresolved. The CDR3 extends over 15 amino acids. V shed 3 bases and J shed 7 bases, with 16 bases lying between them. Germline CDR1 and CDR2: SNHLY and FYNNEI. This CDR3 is CASSDPNSSGQPQHF. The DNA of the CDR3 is TGTGCCAGCAGTGACCCTAACTCTAGTGGGCAGCCCCAGCATTTT.

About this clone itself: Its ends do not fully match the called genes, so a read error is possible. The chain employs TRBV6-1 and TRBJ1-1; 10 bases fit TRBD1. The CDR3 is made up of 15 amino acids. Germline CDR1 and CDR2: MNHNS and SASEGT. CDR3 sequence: CASSPSGTGEVEAFF. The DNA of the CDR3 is TGTGCTAGCAGTCCATCCGGGACAGGGGAAGTTGAAGCTTTCTTT.

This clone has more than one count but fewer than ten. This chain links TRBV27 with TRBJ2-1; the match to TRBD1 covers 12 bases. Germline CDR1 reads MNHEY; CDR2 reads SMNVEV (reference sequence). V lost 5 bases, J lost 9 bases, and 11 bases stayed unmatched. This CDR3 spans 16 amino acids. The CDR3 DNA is TGTGCCAGCAGTCCTGGGACAGGGGGCGAAAACGGTGAGCAGTTCTTC. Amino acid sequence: CASSPGTGGENGEQFF.

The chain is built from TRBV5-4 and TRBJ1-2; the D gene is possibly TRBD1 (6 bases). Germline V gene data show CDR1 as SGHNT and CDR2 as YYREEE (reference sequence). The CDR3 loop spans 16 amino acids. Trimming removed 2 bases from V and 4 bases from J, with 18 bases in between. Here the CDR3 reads CASSFPAGGRTYGYTF. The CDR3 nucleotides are TGTGCCAGCAGCTTTCCGGCGGGGGGGCGCACCTATGGCTACACCTTC.

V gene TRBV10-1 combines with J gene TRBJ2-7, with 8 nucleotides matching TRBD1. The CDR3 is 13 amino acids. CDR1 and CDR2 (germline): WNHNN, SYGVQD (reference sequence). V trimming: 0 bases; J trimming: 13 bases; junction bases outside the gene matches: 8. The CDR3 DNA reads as TGCGCCAGCAGTGAGTCCGGGACAGGTTTCGTCTACTTC. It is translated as CASSESGTGFVYF.

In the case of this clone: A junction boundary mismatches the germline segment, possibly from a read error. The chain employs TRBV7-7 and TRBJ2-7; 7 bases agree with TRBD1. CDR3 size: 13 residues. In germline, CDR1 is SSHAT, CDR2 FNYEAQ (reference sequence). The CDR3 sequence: CASSPDRDHEQYF. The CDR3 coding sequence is TGTGCTAGCAGCCCCGACAGGGACCACGAGCAGTACTTC.

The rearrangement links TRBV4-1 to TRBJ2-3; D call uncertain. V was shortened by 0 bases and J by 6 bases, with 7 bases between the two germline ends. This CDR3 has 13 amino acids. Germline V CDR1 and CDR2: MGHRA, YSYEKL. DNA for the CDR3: TGCGCCAGCAGCCAAGATCGGGTTGATACGCAGTATTTT. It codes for CASSQDRVDTQYF.

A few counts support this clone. The CDR3 DNA reads TGTGCCATCAGTGACTTACACACAGATACGCAGTATTTT. Its protein is CAISDLHTDTQYF. The chain couples TRBV10-3 to TRBJ2-3; D remains unclear. The CDR3 spans 13 residues. V was pared by 3 bases and J by 2 bases, with 6 bases between. Germline lookup yields CDR1 ENHRY and CDR2 SYGVKD.